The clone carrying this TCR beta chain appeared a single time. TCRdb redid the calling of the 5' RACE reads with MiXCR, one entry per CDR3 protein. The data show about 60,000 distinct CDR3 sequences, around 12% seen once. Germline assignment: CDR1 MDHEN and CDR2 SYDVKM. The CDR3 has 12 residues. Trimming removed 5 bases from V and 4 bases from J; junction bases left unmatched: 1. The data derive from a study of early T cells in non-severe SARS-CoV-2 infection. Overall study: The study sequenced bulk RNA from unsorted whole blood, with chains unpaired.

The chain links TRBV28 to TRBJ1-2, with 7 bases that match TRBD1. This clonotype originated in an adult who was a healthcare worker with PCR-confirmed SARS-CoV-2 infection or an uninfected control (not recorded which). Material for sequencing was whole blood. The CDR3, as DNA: TGTGCCAGCAGTAACAGGGGCTATGGCTACACCTTC. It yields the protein CASSNRGYGYTF.